One sample yielded the 14 T cell receptor beta chains listed below, sequenced in a study of graft-versus-host responses after intestinal transplantation. Repertoires were generated with immunoSEQ multiplex PCR, while TCRdb's copy carries only in-frame clones and drops some. The data hold roughly 120,000 clones, with approximately 96% observed a single time. No antigen has been identified for these receptors. The sample was unstimulated CD8+ T cells sorted from spleen or lymph node cells, taken before intestinal transplant. These receptors came from a human donor who received an intestinal transplant.

The chain joins TRBV6-6 to TRBJ2-7; TRBD2 might be the D (5 bases). Germline loops: CDR1 MNHNY, CDR2 SVGAGI (reference sequence). This CDR3 spans 13 amino acids. V lost 0 bases and J lost 5, with 8 bases in between. This CDR3 is CASSYSRVDEQYF. The CDR3 DNA sequence: TGTGCCAGCAGTTACTCGCGGGTTGACGAGCAGTACTTC.

The chain joins TRBV28 to TRBJ2-7, with a tentative D call TRBD2 (6 bases). CDR1 and CDR2 (germline): MDHEN, SYDVKM. The CDR3 has 14 residues. Trimming left V 4 bases short and J 4 bases short, with 14 bases between. The CDR3: CASSSAGTSYEQYF. Here the CDR3 DNA reads TGTGCCAGCAGTTCCGCGGGGACCAGTTACGAGCAGTACTTC.

V gene TRBV6-4 combines with J gene TRBJ1-2; 9 bases map to TRBD1. This CDR3 contains 13 residues. Germline CDR1 reads MRHNA; CDR2 reads SNTAGT. The V and J ends lost 0 bases and 8 bases, in that order; junction bases with no gene match: 1. CDR3 amino acids: CASSDSTGGGYTF. In DNA form, the CDR3 reads TGTGCCAGCAGTGACTCAACAGGGGGCGGCTACACCTTC.

This clone was seen more than once but under ten times. The V and J genes are TRBV11-3 and TRBJ2-6, with 7 positions matching TRBD1. Trimming removed 5 bases from V and 2 bases from J; junction bases left unmatched: 6. The CDR3 is 16 residues long. Germline CDR1 reads SGHNT; CDR2 reads YENEEA. CDR3 in amino acids: CASSTRQGPGANVLTF. The CDR3 bases are TGTGCCAGCAGCACCAGACAGGGCCCTGGGGCCAACGTCCTGACTTTC.

The chain carries TRBV4-2 and TRBJ2-2, with 9 nucleotides matching TRBD2. The CDR3 is made up of 17 amino acids. The germline CDR1 and CDR2 sequences are LGHNA and YNFKEQ. V trimming: 2 bases; J trimming: 4 bases; junction bases outside the gene matches: 8. CDR3 nucleotides: TGTGCCAGCAGCCAATACCGACTAGCGGAGTTCACCGGGGAGCTGTTTTTT. This gives the protein CASSQYRLAEFTGELFF.

V usage is TRBV28 and J usage is TRBJ1-1; D perhaps matches TRBD1 (5 bases). The CDR3 sequence is 16 residues long. The V end lost 2 bases, the J end lost 0 bases, and 13 bases lay between the germline ends. CDR1 is MDHEN, CDR2 SYDVKM, per germline. The CDR3 protein is CASSLAAGTVNTEAFF. CDR3 DNA: TGTGCCAGCAGTTTAGCCGCCGGGACGGTGAACACTGAAGCTTTCTTT.

This clone was seen only once. V usage is TRBV7-2 and J usage is TRBJ2-1, with D possibly being TRBD1 (6 bases). The germline V and J ends were trimmed by 5 bases and 9 bases, with 14 bases remaining between them. The CDR3 consists of 13 residues. Germline V gene data show CDR1 as SGHTA and CDR2 as FQGNSA. The CDR3 region is CASSPGDIVEQFF. The CDR3 DNA is TGTGCCAGCAGCCCAGGGGACATCGTTGAGCAGTTCTTC.

The rearrangement joins TRBV15 to TRBJ2-3, with unresolved D. CDR1 is LNHNV and CDR2 is YYDKDF in the germline V gene (reference sequence). This CDR3 comprises 13 residues. V lost 5 bases to trimming and J lost 1 base, with 7 bases between them. Written as DNA, the CDR3 is TGTGCCACCAGCCCCCACCGCACAGATACGCAGTATTTT. The encoded protein is CATSPHRTDTQYF.

The rearrangement uses TRBV27 and TRBJ2-1; a possible D gene is TRBD2 (5 bases). The CDR3 sequence is 14 residues long. CDR1 MNHEY and CDR2 SMNVEV come from the germline V gene (reference sequence). Trimming stripped 6 bases from V and 3 bases from J, with 12 bases between. CDR3 residues: CASSPTTNYNEQFF. For the CDR3, the DNA is TGTGCCAGCAGCCCGACTACGAACTACAATGAGCAGTTCTTC.

The genes are TRBV6-5 and TRBJ2-5; no clear D gene. The V gene lost 3 bases and the J gene lost 4 bases, with 9 bases spanning the gap. Germline CDR1 MNHEY, CDR2 SVGAGI. CDR3 length: 13 residues. CDR3 loop: CASSYILGETQYF. CDR3 DNA sequence: TGTGCCAGCAGTTATATCCTAGGAGAGACCCAGTACTTC.

V usage is TRBV28 and J usage is TRBJ2-3; D might be TRBD2 (6 bases). The CDR3 covers 14 residues. With 2 bases removed from V and 1 base from J, the gap between germline ends came to 7 bases. Germline V CDR1 and CDR2: MDHEN, SYDVKM. As DNA, the CDR3 is TGTGCCAGCAGTTTAGCGGGACGCACAGATACGCAGTATTTT. Translating it yields CASSLAGRTDTQYF.

The genes are TRBV15 and TRBJ2-2, with TRBD1 matching over 8 bases. The germline CDR1 and CDR2 sequences are LNHNV and YYDKDF (reference sequence). This CDR3 contains 17 residues. V was clipped by 0 bases and J by 5 bases; unmatched bases: 8. The CDR3 DNA reads as TGTGCCACCAGCAGAGATTTCGGAACAGGGGGAACCGGGGAGCTGTTTTTT. The encoded protein is CATSRDFGTGGTGELFF.

This chain uses TRBV28 with TRBJ2-7, with 9 nucleotides matching TRBD2. The CDR3 loop spans 14 amino acids. Germline loops: CDR1 MDHEN, CDR2 SYDVKM. J lost 2 bases, V lost 5 bases, and 4 bases had no gene match. CDR3 sequence reads: CASSIAGATYEQYF. The CDR3 nucleotides are TGTGCCAGCAGTATAGCGGGAGCGACCTACGAGCAGTACTTC.

The chain carries TRBV15 and TRBJ1-4, with a tentative D call TRBD1 (5 bases). This CDR3 region has 16 residues. Germline loops: CDR1 LNHNV, CDR2 YYDKDF (reference sequence). Trimming left V 0 bases short and J 3 bases short, with 11 bases between. The CDR3, as DNA: TGTGCCACCAGCAGAGATAGGGCAGGGCCTAATGAAAAACTGTTTTTT. This encodes CATSRDRAGPNEKLFF.